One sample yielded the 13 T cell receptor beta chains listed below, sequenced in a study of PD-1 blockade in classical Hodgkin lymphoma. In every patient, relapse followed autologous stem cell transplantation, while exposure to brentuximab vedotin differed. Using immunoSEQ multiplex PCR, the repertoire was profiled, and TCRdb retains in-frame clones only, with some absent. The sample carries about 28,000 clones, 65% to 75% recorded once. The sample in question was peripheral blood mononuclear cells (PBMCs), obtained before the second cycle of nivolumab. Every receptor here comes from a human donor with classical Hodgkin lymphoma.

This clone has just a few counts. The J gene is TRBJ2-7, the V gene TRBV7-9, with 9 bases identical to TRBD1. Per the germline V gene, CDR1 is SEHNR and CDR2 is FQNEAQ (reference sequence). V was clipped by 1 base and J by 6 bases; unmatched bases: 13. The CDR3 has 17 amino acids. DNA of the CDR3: TGTGCCAGCAGCTTAGGTTCTGGGACAGGGATGGGGGTCGAGCAGTACTTC. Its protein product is CASSLGSGTGMGVEQYF.

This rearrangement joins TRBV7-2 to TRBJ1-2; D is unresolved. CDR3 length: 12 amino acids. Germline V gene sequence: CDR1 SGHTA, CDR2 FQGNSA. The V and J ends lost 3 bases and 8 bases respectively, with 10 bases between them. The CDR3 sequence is CASSLEGWGYTF. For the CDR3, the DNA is TGTGCCAGCAGCTTGGAGGGTTGGGGCTACACCTTC.

CDR3 sequence reads: CASSYSHGDTEAFF. CDR3 DNA: TGTGCCAGCAGTTACTCCCACGGGGACACTGAAGCTTTCTTT. The chain joins TRBV6-5 to TRBJ1-1; D uncertain. V lost 0 bases to trimming and J lost 3 bases, with 8 bases between them. The CDR3 covers 14 residues. CDR1 is MNHEY and CDR2 is SVGAGI in the germline V gene.

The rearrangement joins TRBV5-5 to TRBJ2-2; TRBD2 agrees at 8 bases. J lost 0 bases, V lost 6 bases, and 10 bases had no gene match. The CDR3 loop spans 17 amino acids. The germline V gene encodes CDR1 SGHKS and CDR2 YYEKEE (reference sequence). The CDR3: CASTWSSGGANTGELFF. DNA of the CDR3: TGTGCCAGCACCTGGTCCAGCGGGGGCGCGAACACCGGGGAGCTGTTTTTT.

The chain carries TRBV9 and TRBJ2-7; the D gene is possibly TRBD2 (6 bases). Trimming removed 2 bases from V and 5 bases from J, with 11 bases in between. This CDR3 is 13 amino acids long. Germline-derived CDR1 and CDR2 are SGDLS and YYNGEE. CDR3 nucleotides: TGTGCCAGCAGCGTGACTAGTTTCCACGAGCAGTACTTC. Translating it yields CASSVTSFHEQYF.

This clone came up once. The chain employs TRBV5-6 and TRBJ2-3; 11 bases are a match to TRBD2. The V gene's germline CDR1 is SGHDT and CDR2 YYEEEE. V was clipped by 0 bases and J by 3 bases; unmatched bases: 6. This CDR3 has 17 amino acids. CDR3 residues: CASSLGLAGGWTDTQYF. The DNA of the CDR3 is TGTGCCAGCAGCTTGGGTTTAGCGGGGGGGTGGACAGATACGCAGTATTTT.

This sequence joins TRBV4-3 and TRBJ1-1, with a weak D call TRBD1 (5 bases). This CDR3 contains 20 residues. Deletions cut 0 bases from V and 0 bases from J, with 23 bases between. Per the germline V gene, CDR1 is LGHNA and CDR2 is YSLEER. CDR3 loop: CASSQDPRGVIPPMNTEAFF. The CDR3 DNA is TGCGCCAGCAGCCAAGATCCCCGGGGGGTTATCCCACCCATGAACACTGAAGCTTTCTTT.

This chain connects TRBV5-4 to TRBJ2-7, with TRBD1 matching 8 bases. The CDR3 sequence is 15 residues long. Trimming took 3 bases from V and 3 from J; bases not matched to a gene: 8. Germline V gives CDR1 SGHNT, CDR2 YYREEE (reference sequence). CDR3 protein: CASSSQTGERYEQYF. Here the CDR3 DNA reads TGTGCCAGCAGCTCTCAGACAGGGGAGCGCTACGAGCAGTACTTC.

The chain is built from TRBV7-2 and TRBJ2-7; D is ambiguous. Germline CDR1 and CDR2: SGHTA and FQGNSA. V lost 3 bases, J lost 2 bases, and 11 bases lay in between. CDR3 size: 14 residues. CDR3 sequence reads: CASSLKAITYEQYF. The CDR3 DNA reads TGTGCCAGCAGCTTGAAAGCCATTACCTACGAGCAGTACTTC.

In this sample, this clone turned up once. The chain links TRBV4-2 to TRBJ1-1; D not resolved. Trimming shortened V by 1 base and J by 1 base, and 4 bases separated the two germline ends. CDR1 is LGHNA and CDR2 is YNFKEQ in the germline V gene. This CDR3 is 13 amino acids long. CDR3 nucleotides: TGTGCCAGCAGCCAAGGGCGGAACACTGAAGCTTTCTTT. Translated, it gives CASSQGRNTEAFF.

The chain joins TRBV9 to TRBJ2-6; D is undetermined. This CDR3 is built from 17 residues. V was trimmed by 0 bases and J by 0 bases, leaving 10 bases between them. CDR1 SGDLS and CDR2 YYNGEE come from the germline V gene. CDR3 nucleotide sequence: TGTGCCAGCAGCGTAGAGGTGGATAGCTCTGGGGCCAACGTCCTGACTTTC. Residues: CASSVEVDSSGANVLTF.

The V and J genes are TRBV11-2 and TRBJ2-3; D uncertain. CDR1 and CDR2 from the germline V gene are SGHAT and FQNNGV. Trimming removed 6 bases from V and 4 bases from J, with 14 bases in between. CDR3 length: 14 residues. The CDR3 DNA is TGTGCCAGCAGTCAAGGACCTGTGTCAGATACGCAGTATTTT. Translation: CASSQGPVSDTQYF.

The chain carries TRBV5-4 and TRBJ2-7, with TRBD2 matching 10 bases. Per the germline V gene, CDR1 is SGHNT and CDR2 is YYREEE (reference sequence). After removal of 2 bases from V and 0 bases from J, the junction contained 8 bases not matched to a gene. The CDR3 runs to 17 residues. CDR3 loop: CASSFGAGGPISYEQYF. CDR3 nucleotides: TGTGCCAGCAGCTTTGGAGCGGGAGGGCCTATCTCCTACGAGCAGTACTTC.